These T cell receptor beta chains were read from a single sample in a study of blood T cells in healthy people across ages. In TCRdb, the 5' RACE reads were re-called with MiXCR into one record per CDR3 protein. There are roughly 800,000 distinct CDR3 sequences in the sample; roughly 60% occur only once, and about 20% lies in the top ten. Sequenced material: blood. These TCRs come from a man aged 30 to 45 in good health. Both conserved end residues are part of each CDR3. D genes are given only for firm matches. Size tells how often a clone was seen (once, few, many) or the class of an expanded clone, and some rows leave it out.

j_call	d_call	clone_size	v_call	cdr3_aa	cdr3_nt
TRBJ2-3	-	-	TRBV6-5	CASSSAPGADTQYF	TGTGCCAGCAGCTCCGCCCCCGGGGCAGATACGCAGTATTTT
TRBJ1-2	-	few	TRBV9	CASSVGEGDYGYTF	TGTGCCAGCAGCGTAGGGGAGGGAGACTATGGCTACACCTTC
TRBJ2-1	-	few	TRBV6-6	CASSLTRQNNEQFF	TGTGCCAGCAGTTTGACTAGACAAAACAATGAGCAGTTCTTC
TRBJ2-7	-	-	TRBV20-1	CSAAPYRVSSDEQYF	TGCAGTGCGGCCCCCTACAGGGTCAGCTCCGACGAGCAGTACTTC
TRBJ2-3	-	few	TRBV29-1	CSVGVEGDTQYF	TGCAGCGTTGGAGTTGAGGGTGATACGCAGTATTTT
TRBJ2-3	-	few	TRBV29-1	CSVVTSTDTQYF	TGCAGCGTTGTTACTAGCACAGATACGCAGTATTTT
TRBJ1-1	TRBD1	-	TRBV7-2	CASSQTGQGAAFF	TGTGCCAGCAGCCAGACTGGACAGGGTGCAGCTTTCTTT
TRBJ2-3	TRBD2	-	TRBV4-3	CASGYSGSGLDTQYF	TGCGCCAGCGGCTATAGCGGGAGTGGTTTGGATACGCAGTATTTT
TRBJ2-1	-	-	TRBV6-5	CASKIQIQLPYNEQFF	TGTGCCAGTAAAATCCAGATACAGCTTCCCTACAATGAGCAGTTCTTC
TRBJ2-7	TRBD2	few	TRBV6-2/TRBV6-3	CASSRTSGRSSYEQYF	TGTGCCAGCAGCCGGACTAGCGGGCGATCCTCCTACGAGCAGTACTTC
TRBJ1-1	-	-	TRBV21-1	CASSKCSQGSPTEAFF	TGTGCCAGCAGCAAATGCTCGCAGGGTTCCCCCACTGAAGCTTTCTTT
TRBJ2-7	-	-	TRBV6-5	CATFRSIHDHYEQYF	TGTGCCACTTTCAGGTCCATTCACGACCACTACGAGCAGTACTTC
TRBJ2-7	-	-	TRBV7-2	CASSLAPETYEQYF	TGTGCCAGCAGCTTAGCCCCTGAGACCTACGAGCAGTACTTC
TRBJ1-2	-	-	TRBV5-5	CASSSPVAANYGYTF	TGTGCCAGCAGCTCCCCCGTGGCGGCTAACTATGGCTACACCTTC
TRBJ2-3	-	-	TRBV6-6	CASSYVAGGTDTQYF	TGTGCCAGCAGTTACGTAGCAGGGGGCACAGATACGCAGTATTTT
TRBJ1-6	-	many	TRBV6-2/TRBV6-3	CASARDLNRSPLHF	TGTGCCAGCGCCAGGGATCTAAACCGTTCACCCCTCCACTTT
TRBJ2-7	-	few	TRBV4-2	CASSQERAYEQYF	TGTGCCAGCAGCCAGGAGAGAGCCTACGAGCAGTACTTC
TRBJ2-5	TRBD2	-	TRBV18	CASSPPGLVETQYF	TGTGCCAGCTCACCACCGGGACTAGTGGAGACCCAGTACTTC
TRBJ2-3	-	-	TRBV5-1	CASSLDGVEDTQYF	TGCGCCAGCAGCTTGGACGGGGTTGAAGATACGCAGTATTTT
TRBJ2-7	TRBD1	-	TRBV20-1	CSILDRENYEQYF	TGCAGCATTCTCGACAGGGAAAACTACGAGCAGTACTTC
TRBJ1-1	-	once	TRBV7-3	CASSLNGATTEAFF	TGTGCCAGCAGCTTAAATGGGGCGACCACTGAAGCTTTCTTT
TRBJ2-5	TRBD2	few	TRBV10-3	CAISQGLEETQYF	TGTGCCATCAGCCAGGGACTAGAAGAGACCCAGTACTTC
TRBJ2-7	-	-	TRBV25-1	CASRADLDYEQYF	TGTGCCAGCAGAGCTGACCTTGACTACGAGCAGTACTTC